This paragraph covers one TCR beta chain sequence. What it recognizes is unknown. The sample comes from a study of cytomegalovirus exposure and HLA in healthy donors. Background on the study: A subsequent analysis reported that the roughly 120 validation repertoires were produced on the same platform that had also been used for the approximately 710 first-cohort repertoires. Study outcomes and limitations: As confirmed in vitro, a few CMV-associated chains were specific for CMV antigens.

The data were produced by immunoSEQ multiplex PCR, yet TCRdb's version contains in-frame clones alone and is incomplete. The sample holds 70,000 to 80,000 clones, about 93% seen once. The CDR3 totals 16 residues. From germline, CDR1 is SGDLS and CDR2 YYNGEE. Unmatched junction bases numbered 8, after V lost 5 bases and J lost 4 bases. The donors were part of the validation cohort of 120 subjects. That cohort was separate from the first cohort, which comprised fewer than 800 subjects. The source material was PBMCs. The TCR originated in a woman aged 18-30 years in good health and CMV-seropositive. The V and J genes are TRBV9 and TRBJ2-1, with 11 positions matching TRBD2. The CDR3 loop is CASRPAGTSGYNEQFF. Written as DNA, the CDR3 is TGTGCCAGCAGACCAGCCGGGACTAGCGGTTACAATGAGCAGTTCTTC.